This T cell receptor beta chain stems from a study of T cell responses to AZD1222 COVID-19 vaccine. Study-wide points: Among AZD1222 vaccinees, only six were seropositive at baseline. Spike-specific TCR depth and breadth grew after two AZD1222 doses.

The method was immunoSEQ multiplex PCR; TCRdb's version includes in-frame clones alone and lacks a portion of them. The top ten hold roughly 1.7% of the sample, which has 75,000 to 100,000 clones, roughly nine tenths seen once. A word on this clone: No antigen is known for it.

This receptor was obtained from an adult in good health. The specimen comprised peripheral blood, sampled on day 0 of AZD1222 vaccination.

The CDR3 region is CASSYGGGKIEAFF. The CDR3 DNA is TGTGCCAGCAGTTACGGTGGAGGGAAAATTGAAGCTTTCTTT. The chain employs TRBV6-2 or TRBV6-3 and TRBJ1-1; unclear D gene. The V gene lost 2 bases and the J gene lost 7 bases, with 14 bases spanning the gap. The germline CDR1 and CDR2 sequences are MNHEY and SVGEGT. This CDR3 region has 14 residues.